This TCR beta chain was documented in a study of control samples from healthy donors and cancer patients. Repertoires were generated with immunoSEQ multiplex PCR, while TCRdb's copy carries only in-frame clones and drops some. This sample has approximately 97,000 clones; about 91% occur once, and the top ten carry roughly 2.5%. The trim removed 1 base at V and 0 bases at J, leaving 3 bases unmatched. There are 16 residues in the CDR3. CDR1 is SGDLS and CDR2 is YYNGEE in the germline V gene. Specimen: blood. This sequence joins TRBV9 and TRBJ2-1; 8 nucleotides agree with TRBD1. The sequence was collected from a woman under 30 in good health. In DNA form, the CDR3 reads TGTGCCAGCAGCGTATCAGGGACAGGCTCCTACAATGAGCAGTTCTTC. It specifies CASSVSGTGSYNEQFF.